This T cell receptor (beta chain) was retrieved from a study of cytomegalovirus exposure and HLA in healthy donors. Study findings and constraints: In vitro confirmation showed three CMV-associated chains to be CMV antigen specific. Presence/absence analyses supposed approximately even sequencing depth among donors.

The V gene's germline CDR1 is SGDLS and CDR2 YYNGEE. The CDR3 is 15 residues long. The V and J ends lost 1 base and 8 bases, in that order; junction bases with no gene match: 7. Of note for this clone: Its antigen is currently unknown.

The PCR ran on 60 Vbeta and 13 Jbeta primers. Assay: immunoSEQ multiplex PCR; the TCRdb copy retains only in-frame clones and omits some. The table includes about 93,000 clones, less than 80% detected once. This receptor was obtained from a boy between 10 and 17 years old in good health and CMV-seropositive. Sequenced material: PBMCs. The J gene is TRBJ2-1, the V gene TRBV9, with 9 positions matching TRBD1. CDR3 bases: TGTGCCAGCAGCGTACGTACAGGGGGCAGGGATGAGCAGTTCTTC. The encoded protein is CASSVRTGGRDEQFF. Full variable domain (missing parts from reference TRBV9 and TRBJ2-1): DSGVTQTPKHLITATGQRVTLRCSPRSGDLSVYWYQQSLDQGLQFLIQYYNGEERAKGNILERFSAQQFPDLHSELNLSSLELGDSALYFCASSVRTGGRDEQFFGPGTRLTVL.